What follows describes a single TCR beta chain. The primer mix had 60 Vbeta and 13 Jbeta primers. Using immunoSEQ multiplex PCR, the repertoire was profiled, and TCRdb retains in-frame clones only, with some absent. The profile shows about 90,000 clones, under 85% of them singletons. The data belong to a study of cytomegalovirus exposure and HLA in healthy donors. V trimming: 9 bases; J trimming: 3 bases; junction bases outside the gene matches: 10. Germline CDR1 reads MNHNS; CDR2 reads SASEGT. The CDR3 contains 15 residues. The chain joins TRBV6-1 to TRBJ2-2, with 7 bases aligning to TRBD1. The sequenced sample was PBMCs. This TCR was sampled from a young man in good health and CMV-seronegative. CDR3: CASPERQGDTGELFF. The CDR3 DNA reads TGTGCCAGTCCGGAGAGACAGGGCGACACCGGGGAGCTGTTTTTT.